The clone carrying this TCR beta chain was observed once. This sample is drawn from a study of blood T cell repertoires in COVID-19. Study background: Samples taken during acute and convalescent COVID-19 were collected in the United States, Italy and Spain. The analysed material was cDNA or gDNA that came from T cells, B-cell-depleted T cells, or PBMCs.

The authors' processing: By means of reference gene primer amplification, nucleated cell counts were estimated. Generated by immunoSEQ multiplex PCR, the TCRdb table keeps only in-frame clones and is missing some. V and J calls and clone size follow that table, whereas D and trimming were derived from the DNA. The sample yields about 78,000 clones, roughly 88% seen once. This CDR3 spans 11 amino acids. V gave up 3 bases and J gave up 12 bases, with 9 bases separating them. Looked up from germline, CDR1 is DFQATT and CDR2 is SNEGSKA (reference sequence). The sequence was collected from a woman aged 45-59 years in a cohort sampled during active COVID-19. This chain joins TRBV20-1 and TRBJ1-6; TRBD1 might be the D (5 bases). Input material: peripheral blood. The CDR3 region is CSARGEGPLHF. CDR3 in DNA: TGCAGTGCTAGGGGGGAGGGACCCCTCCACTTT.